The TCR beta chain described here comes from a study of molecular identifiers for immune sequencing clone quantification. In the study overall: Split five ways in replicates, RNA from roughly 20,000 or 100,000 naive CD8 cells had four portions sequenced.

The authors built bulk TCR libraries by previously described methods with listed TCR primers. One entry per CDR3 protein results from TCRdb running MiXCR on the PCR reads. The sample holds hundreds of thousands of distinct CDR3 sequences, about 21% seen once. Naive CD8 library inputs spanned about 17,000 to 1,100,000 sorted cells and 10%, 30% or 50% RNA. Naive CD8 T cell sorting was performed on the CD8+CD4-CCR7+CD45RA+ phenotype. Germline V gene sequence: CDR1 MNHNS, CDR2 SASEGT. The CDR3 is 16 residues long. Trimming took 4 bases from V and 5 from J, leaving 20 bases between them. This clonotype was obtained from a human donor in good health. Some libraries in this study had Jurkat cell RNA spiked in. The J gene is TRBJ2-5, the V gene TRBV6-1; D is unclear. Sequencing used naive CD8+ T cells from blood, with Jurkat cell RNA spiked in. Described subset: FACS-sorted CD8+CD4-CCR7+CD45RA+ naive T cells. DNA for the CDR3: TGTGCCAGCAGTGGAATTGCGCCCGCCCGGACGGAGACCCAGTACTTC. Its protein product is CASSGIAPARTETQYF.